One sample yielded the 2 T cell receptor beta chains listed below, sequenced in a study of spatial heterogeneity in lung cancer. Time point of the sample: sample taken at primary tumor resection. Sequencing of whole RNA from tumor, nontumor lung or frozen PBMC involved no sorting. MiXCR was run by TCRdb on the 5' RACE reads, yielding one entry per CDR3 protein. The sample carries about 45,000 distinct CDR3 sequences, 12% recorded once. The starting material was PBMCs, obtained at surgery. Every receptor here comes from a female donor with early-stage non-small cell lung cancer.

V is TRBV29-1 and J is TRBJ2-2; 10 positions agree with TRBD2. CDR3 size: 14 residues. J was trimmed by 0 bases and V by 5 bases; bases with no gene match: 0. CDR1 is SQVTM, CDR2 ANQGSEA, per germline. The CDR3 sequence is CSVLAGANTGELFF. DNA for the CDR3: TGCAGCGTTCTAGCGGGGGCGAACACCGGGGAGCTGTTTTTT.

V gene TRBV18 combines with J gene TRBJ1-2; TRBD1 agrees at 11 bases. The CDR3 is made up of 17 amino acids. Trimming removed 0 bases from V and 7 bases from J; junction bases left unmatched: 10. Germline V CDR1 and CDR2: KGHSH, LQKENI. CDR3 amino acids: CASSPPLKGTGGLGYTF. CDR3 bases: TGTGCCAGCTCACCACCGCTAAAAGGGACAGGGGGTCTTGGCTACACCTTC.